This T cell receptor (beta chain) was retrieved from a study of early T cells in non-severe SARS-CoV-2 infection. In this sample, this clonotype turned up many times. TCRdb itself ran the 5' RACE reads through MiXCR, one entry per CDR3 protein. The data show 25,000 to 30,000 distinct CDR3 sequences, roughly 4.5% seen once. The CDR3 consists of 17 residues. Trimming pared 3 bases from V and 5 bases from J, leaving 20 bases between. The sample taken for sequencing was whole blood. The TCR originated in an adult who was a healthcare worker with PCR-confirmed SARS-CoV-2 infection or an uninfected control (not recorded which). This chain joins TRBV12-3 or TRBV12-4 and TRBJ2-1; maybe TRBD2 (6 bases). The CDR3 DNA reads TGTGCCAGCAGTTTGTTACTCTCCGGGACTCGAAACAATGAGCAGTTCTTC. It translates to CASSLLLSGTRNNEQFF.